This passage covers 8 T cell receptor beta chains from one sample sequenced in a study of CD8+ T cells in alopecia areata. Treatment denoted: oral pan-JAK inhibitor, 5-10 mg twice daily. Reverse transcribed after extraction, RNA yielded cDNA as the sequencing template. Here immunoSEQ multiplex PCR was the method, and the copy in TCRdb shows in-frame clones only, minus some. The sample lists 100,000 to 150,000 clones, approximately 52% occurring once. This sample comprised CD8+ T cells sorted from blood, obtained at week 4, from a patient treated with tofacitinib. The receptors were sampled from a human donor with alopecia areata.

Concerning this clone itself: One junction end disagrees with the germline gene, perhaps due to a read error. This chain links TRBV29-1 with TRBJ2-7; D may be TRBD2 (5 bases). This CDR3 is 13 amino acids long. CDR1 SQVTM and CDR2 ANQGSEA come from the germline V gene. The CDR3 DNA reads TGCAGCGGTGAAGCGGCGACCTCCTACGAGCAGTACTTC. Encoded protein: CSGEAATSYEQYF.

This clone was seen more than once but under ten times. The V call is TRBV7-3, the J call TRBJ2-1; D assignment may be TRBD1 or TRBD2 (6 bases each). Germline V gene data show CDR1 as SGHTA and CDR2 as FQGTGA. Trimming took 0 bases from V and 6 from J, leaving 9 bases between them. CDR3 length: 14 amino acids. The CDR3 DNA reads TGTGCCAGCAGCTTAACTGGAGGGGGCAATGAGCAGTTCTTC. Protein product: CASSLTGGGNEQFF.

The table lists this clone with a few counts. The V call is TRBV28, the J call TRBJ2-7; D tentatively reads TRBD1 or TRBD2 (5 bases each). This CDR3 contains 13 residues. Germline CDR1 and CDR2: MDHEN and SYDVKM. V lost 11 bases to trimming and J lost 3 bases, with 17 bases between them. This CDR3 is CAARDEVYYEQYF. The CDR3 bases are TGTGCCGCCAGGGACGAAGTGTACTACGAGCAGTACTTC.

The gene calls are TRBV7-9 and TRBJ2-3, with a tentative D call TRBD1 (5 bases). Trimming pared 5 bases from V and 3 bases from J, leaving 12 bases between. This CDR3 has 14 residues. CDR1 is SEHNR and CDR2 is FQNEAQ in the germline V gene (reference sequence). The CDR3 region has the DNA TGTGCCAGCAGCCTGTCAGGGCTGACAGATACGCAGTATTTT. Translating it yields CASSLSGLTDTQYF. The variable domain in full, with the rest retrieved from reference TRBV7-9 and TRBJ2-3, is DTGVSQNPRHKITKRGQNVTFRCDPISEHNRLYWYRQTLGQGPEFLTYFQNEAQLEKSRLLSDRFSAERPKGSFSTLEIQRTEQGDSAMYLCASSLSGLTDTQYFGPGTRLTVL.

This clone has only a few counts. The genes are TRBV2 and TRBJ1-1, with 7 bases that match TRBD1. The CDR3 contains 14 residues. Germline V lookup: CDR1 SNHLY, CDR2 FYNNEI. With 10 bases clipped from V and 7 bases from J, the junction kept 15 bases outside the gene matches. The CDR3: CAIEGGGQKYEAFF. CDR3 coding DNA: TGTGCCATCGAAGGCGGGGGACAGAAGTATGAAGCTTTCTTT. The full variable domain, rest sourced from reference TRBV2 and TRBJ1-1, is EPEVTQTPSHQVTQMGQEVILRCVPISNHLYFYWYRQILGQKVEFLVSFYNNEISEKSEIFDDQFSVERPDGSNFTLKIRSTKLEDSAMYFCAIEGGGQKYEAFFGQGTRLTVV.

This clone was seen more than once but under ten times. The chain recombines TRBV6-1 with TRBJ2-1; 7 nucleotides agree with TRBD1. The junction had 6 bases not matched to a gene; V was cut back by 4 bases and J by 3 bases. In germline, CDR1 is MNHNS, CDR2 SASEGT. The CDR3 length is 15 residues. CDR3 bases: TGTGCCAGCAGTGGGACAGGTGGGGGCTACAATGAGCAGTTCTTC. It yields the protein CASSGTGGGYNEQFF.

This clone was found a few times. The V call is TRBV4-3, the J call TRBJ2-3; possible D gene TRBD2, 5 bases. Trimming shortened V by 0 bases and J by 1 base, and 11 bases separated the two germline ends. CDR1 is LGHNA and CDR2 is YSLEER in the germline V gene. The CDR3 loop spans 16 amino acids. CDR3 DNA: TGCGCCAGCAGCCAAGATAGGCCAGCGGGCACAGATACGCAGTATTTT. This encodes CASSQDRPAGTDTQYF.

CDR3 nucleotide sequence: TGTGCCAGCAGCTACCCAGGTTACCCGCAGTATTTT. Translation gives CASSYPGYPQYF. The chain recombines TRBV6-5 with TRBJ2-3; no definite D call. Trimming took off 6 bases at V and 10 bases at J, with 14 bases between the two ends. This CDR3 has 12 residues. The germline V gene has CDR1 MNHEY and CDR2 SVGAGI.